One sample yielded the 24 T cell receptor beta chains listed below, sequenced in a study of T cells in Graves' hyperthyroidism and ophthalmopathy. The source material, RNA transcripts, was used to amplify TCR beta CDR3 regions. The study used the HTBI primer set for a first-round RT-PCR of the TCR CDR3. One entry per CDR3 protein results from TCRdb running MiXCR on the multiplex PCR reads. This sample yields approximately 410,000 distinct CDR3 sequences, of which around 15% are seen a single time; less than 6.5% belongs to the top ten. The sample comprised blood. These receptors were obtained from a woman younger than 35 with Graves' hyperthyroidism.

The sample holds many counts of this clonotype. This chain links TRBV5-1 with TRBJ1-3, with TRBD1 identical over 7 bases. This CDR3 has 14 amino acids. Germline V CDR1 and CDR2: SGHRS, YFSETQ. V lost 4 bases and J lost 3; bases outside the gene matches: 4. The CDR3 here is CASSQGTDGNTIYF. The CDR3 DNA follows: TGCGCCAGCAGCCAGGGGACAGATGGAAACACCATATATTTT.

The chain's CDR3 is CASSFSRESSYNSPLHF. The CDR3 DNA is TGCGCCAGCAGCTTCAGTAGGGAGAGTTCCTATAATTCACCCCTCCACTTT. This chain connects TRBV5-1 to TRBJ1-6; D is unresolved. The V end was cut by 2 bases, the J end by 1 base, with 13 bases between. The V gene's germline CDR1 is SGHRS and CDR2 YFSETQ. The CDR3 has 17 residues.

This clonotype has a count of ten or more. V and J are TRBV2 and TRBJ2-1; 7 bases line up with TRBD1. The CDR3 is made up of 15 amino acids. Germline-derived CDR1 and CDR2 are SNHLY and FYNNEI. Losses at the gene ends were 5 bases for V and 6 bases for J; bases not matched to a gene: 10. For the CDR3, the DNA is TGTGCCAGCAGTACGGACAGGCAAACTTTCAATGAGCAGTTCTTC. It codes for CASSTDRQTFNEQFF. The complete variable domain, with remaining parts taken from reference TRBV2 and TRBJ2-1, reads EPEVTQTPSHQVTQMGQEVILRCVPISNHLYFYWYRQILGQKVEFLVSFYNNEISEKSEIFDDQFSVERPDGSNFTLKIRSTKLEDSAMYFCASSTDRQTFNEQFFGPGTRLTVL.

CDR3 nucleotide sequence: TGTGCTAGTGGTTTGGTCCCAGGGTTCTTCTACGAGCAGTACTTC. Its protein product is CASGLVPGFFYEQYF. This sequence joins TRBV12-5 and TRBJ2-7; D is perhaps TRBD1 (5 bases). V lost 0 bases to trimming and J lost 3 bases, with 12 bases between them. Looked up from germline, CDR1 is LGHNT and CDR2 is FRNRAP. The CDR3 covers 15 residues.

This clonotype has a count of ten or more. The chain links TRBV28 to TRBJ2-1; unclear D gene. Trimming removed 8 bases at V and 1 base at J, with 12 bases between. Per the germline V gene, CDR1 is MDHEN and CDR2 is SYDVKM. The CDR3 has 14 residues. For the CDR3, the DNA is TGTGCCAGCGCCAAGACTGAATCCTACAATGAGCAGTTCTTC. This gives the protein CASAKTESYNEQFF.

This clonotype was found many times. This rearrangement joins TRBV27 to TRBJ2-5, with a possible D match to TRBD1 (5 bases). Trimming took off 2 bases at V and 5 bases at J, with 15 bases between the two ends. The CDR3 has 15 amino acids. The V gene's germline CDR1 is MNHEY and CDR2 SMNVEV (reference sequence). The CDR3: CASSLNGAVMETQYF. CDR3 DNA sequence: TGTGCCAGCAGTTTAAATGGGGCAGTCATGGAGACCCAGTACTTC.

With respect to this clonotype: An end of the junction differs from the germline gene, which may be a read error. The chain is built from TRBV30 and TRBJ2-7; D may be TRBD2 (5 bases). Germline-derived CDR1 and CDR2 are GTSNPN and SVGIG (reference sequence). The CDR3 runs to 12 residues. The CDR3 here is CARSVSGYEQYF. The CDR3, as DNA: TGTGCCAGGAGTGTAAGCGGTTACGAGCAGTACTTC.

This clonotype has ten or more counts. The chain couples TRBV10-3 to TRBJ2-7; 10 bases are a match to TRBD1. The CDR3 consists of 16 residues. V was clipped by 0 bases and J by 6 bases; unmatched bases: 8. Germline V gives CDR1 ENHRY, CDR2 SYGVKD. CDR3 in DNA: TGTGCCATCAGTGAGTCCGGGACAGGGGCGTCGGGCGAGCAGTACTTC. This translates into CAISESGTGASGEQYF.

A word on this clonotype: This may be a read error, as it is one base from a much larger clone. The DNA of the CDR3 is TGTGCCAGCAGCCCGAGGATAGCTTCCTACGGGCAGTACTTC. This gives the protein CASSPRIASYGQYF. This chain links TRBV14 with TRBJ2-7; D remains ambiguous. CDR3 size: 14 residues. Germline V CDR1 and CDR2: SGHDN, FVKESK. The whole variable domain, remainder taken from reference TRBV14 and TRBJ2-7, is EAGVTQFPSHSVIEKGQTVTLRCDPISGHDNLYWYRRVMGKEIKFLLHFVKESKQDESGMPNNRFLAERTGGTYSTLKVQPAELEDSGVYFCASSPRIASYGQYFGPGTRLTVT.

This clonotype was detected ten times or more. This chain connects TRBV20-1 to TRBJ2-7; D may correspond to TRBD1 or TRBD2 (5 bases each). The germline gives CDR1 DFQATT, CDR2 SNEGSKA (reference sequence). V was clipped by 0 bases and J by 5 bases, with 11 bases between them. This CDR3 spans 13 amino acids. The CDR3 loop is CSAREGPDHEQYF. The CDR3 DNA reads as TGCAGTGCTAGAGAGGGACCGGACCACGAGCAGTACTTC.

The chain uses TRBV4-2 and TRBJ2-1; 13 bases line up with TRBD2. The CDR3 extends over 16 amino acids. Trimming removed 1 base from V and 3 bases from J; junction bases left unmatched: 0. CDR1 and CDR2 (germline): LGHNA, YNFKEQ. The CDR3 DNA reads as TGTGCCAGCAGCCAAGGGACTAGCGGGAGCTACAATGAGCAGTTCTTC. Its protein product is CASSQGTSGSYNEQFF.

This clonotype was seen ten or more times. V usage is TRBV28 and J usage is TRBJ2-7; D perhaps matches TRBD1 (6 bases). Germline CDR1 MDHEN, CDR2 SYDVKM. V shed 6 bases and J shed 1 base, with 19 bases lying between them. The CDR3 extends over 16 amino acids. CDR3 residues: CASRGISGAPSYEQYF. CDR3 sequence (DNA): TGTGCCAGCAGGGGGATCTCAGGGGCTCCGTCCTACGAGCAGTACTTC.

CDR3 coding DNA: TGTGCCAGCAGCCGCGGGAGCAGAGAGCAGTACTTC. As protein: CASSRGSREQYF. The rearrangement joins TRBV11-2 to TRBJ2-7, with 7 bases aligning to TRBD2. Germline V CDR1 and CDR2: SGHAT, FQNNGV. The CDR3 length is 12 residues. V lost 5 bases to trimming and J lost 7 bases; unmatched junction nucleotides: 5. The full variable domain, in which reference TRBV11-2 and TRBJ2-7 provide the parts outside the CDR3, is EAGVAQSPRYKIIEKRQSVAFWCNPISGHATLYWYQQILGQGPKLLIQFQNNGVVDDSQLPKDRFSAERLKGVDSTLKIQPAKLEDSAVYLCASSRGSREQYFGPGTRLTVT.

This clonotype was counted many times. The V gene is TRBV2, the J gene TRBJ1-1, with a possible D match to TRBD1 (5 bases). The CDR3 covers 14 residues. CDR1 and CDR2 from the germline V gene are SNHLY and FYNNEI. Trimming took 2 bases from V and 3 from J, leaving 10 bases between them. Written as DNA, the CDR3 is TGTGCCAGCAGTGAATACGGGGGGTACACTGAAGCTTTCTTT. Protein sequence: CASSEYGGYTEAFF.

CDR3: CSVGQSTDTQYF. DNA for the CDR3: TGCAGCGTTGGCCAGAGCACAGATACGCAGTATTTT. The V call is TRBV29-1, the J call TRBJ2-3; no reliable D call. Germline CDR1 SQVTM, CDR2 ANQGSEA. The CDR3 sequence is 12 residues long. Trimming cost V 4 bases and J 0 bases, with 5 bases left between them.

This clonotype was detected ten times or more. V is TRBV13 and J is TRBJ2-7, with 10 bases fitting TRBD2. The V gene end was trimmed by 4 bases and the J gene end by 1 base; junction bases not matched to a gene: 7. The germline V gene has CDR1 PRHDT and CDR2 FYEKMQ (reference sequence). The CDR3 is 16 amino acids. The CDR3 nucleotides are TGTGCCAGCAGCTCCCTTAGGACTAGCGGTTCCTACGAGCAGTACTTC. It is translated as CASSSLRTSGSYEQYF. Complete variable domain (other parts from reference TRBV13 and TRBJ2-7): AAGVIQSPRHLIKEKRETATLKCYPIPRHDTVYWYQQGPGQDPQFLISFYEKMQSDKGSIPDRFSAQQFSDYHSELNMSSLELGDSALYFCASSSLRTSGSYEQYFGPGTRLTVT.

There are a few counts of this clonotype. The chain joins TRBV6-1 to TRBJ1-1; D is possibly TRBD1 (5 bases). The CDR3 contains 15 residues. Per the germline V gene, CDR1 is MNHNS and CDR2 is SASEGT. Trimming pared 6 bases from V and 7 bases from J, leaving 21 bases between. CDR3 DNA sequence: TGTGCCAGCAGGGATTATAATGGGGGAATCGATGAAGCTTTCTTT. Residues: CASRDYNGGIDEAFF.

A note on this clonotype: A much larger clone sits a single nucleotide away, making a read error possible. The chain couples TRBV2 to TRBJ2-1; D is perhaps TRBD2 (6 bases). This CDR3 contains 18 residues. Germline V gene sequence: CDR1 SNHLY, CDR2 FYNNEI. CDR3: CASSVRRRAAGSVDEQLF. DNA of the CDR3: TGTGCCAGCAGTGTGAGACGTCGTGCAGCGGGCTCGGTTGATGAGCAGCTCTTC.

This rearrangement joins TRBV6-2 or TRBV6-3 to TRBJ2-1; D possibly corresponds to TRBD1 (5 bases). V was trimmed by 0 bases and J by 1 base, leaving 10 bases between them. CDR3 size: 16 residues. Germline CDR1 reads MNHEY; CDR2 reads SVGEGT. CDR3 loop: CASSYSIAGSYNEQFF. For the CDR3, the DNA is TGTGCCAGCAGTTACTCGATTGCAGGGTCCTACAATGAGCAGTTCTTC.

Many counts were recorded for this clonotype. V and J are TRBV7-2 and TRBJ2-7, with 9 bases fitting TRBD1. V dropped 4 bases and J dropped 7; count of bases not matched to a gene: 14. CDR1 and CDR2 (germline): SGHTA, FQGNSA. The CDR3 loop spans 16 amino acids. This chain's CDR3 is CASSYDFARTGAEQYF. The DNA for the CDR3 is TGTGCCAGCAGCTACGACTTCGCTAGGACAGGGGCAGAGCAGTACTTC.

This clonotype was counted at least ten times. The chain uses TRBV19 and TRBJ2-3, with 15 bases identical to TRBD2. J gave up 6 bases and V 4 bases, and 5 bases lay outside the gene matches. The CDR3 runs 16 residues. Germline V gene lookup returns CDR1 LNHDA and CDR2 SQIVND (reference sequence). The CDR3 DNA follows: TGTGCCAGTAGTAGGGGACTAGCGGGAGGAGCGGATACGCAGTATTTT. Translated: CASSRGLAGGADTQYF.

Many counts were recorded for this clonotype. The chain links TRBV6-5 to TRBJ2-7; D is unclear. The CDR3 contains 16 residues. The V end was cut by 0 bases, the J end by 4 bases, with 16 bases between. Germline V gene sequence: CDR1 MNHEY, CDR2 SVGAGI. The DNA of the CDR3 is TGTGCCAGCAGTTACTCGCTTCGGGCCCCAAGATACGAGCAGTACTTC. Residues: CASSYSLRAPRYEQYF.

This clonotype was counted at least ten times. The chain joins TRBV28 to TRBJ2-2; the match to TRBD1 covers 9 bases. Unmatched junction bases numbered 6, after V lost 7 bases and J lost 3 bases. The CDR3 loop spans 15 amino acids. Germline-derived CDR1 and CDR2 are MDHEN and SYDVKM. Here the CDR3 DNA reads TGTGCCAGCAATAAGGACAGGGGAGACACCGGGGAGCTGTTTTTT. It codes for CASNKDRGDTGELFF.

The table lists this clonotype with many counts. This chain joins TRBV2 and TRBJ2-7; 12 nucleotides align to TRBD1. With 6 bases clipped from V and 6 bases from J, the junction kept 12 bases outside the gene matches. Germline V gene data show CDR1 as SNHLY and CDR2 as FYNNEI. The CDR3 length is 16 residues. The CDR3 region is CASSAGTGGGSSEQYF. CDR3 nucleotide sequence: TGTGCCAGCAGCGCCGGGACAGGGGGCGGTAGCTCCGAGCAGTACTTC.